The source of this TCR beta chain is a study of PD-1 blockade in mismatch repair-deficient tumors. About this clone itself: The antigen remains undetermined.

Every patient had mismatch repair deficiency by PCR or immunohistochemistry. With V trimmed by 8 bases and J by 4 bases, 10 bases remained unmatched. The CDR3 spans 14 residues. Germline CDR1 is MNHNS and CDR2 is SASEGT. Study outcomes and limitations: Tumor-resident clones, often undetectable pretreatment in blood, expanded then contracted after pembrolizumab.

The table came from immunoSEQ multiplex PCR; TCRdb's copy has only in-frame clones and leaves some out. This sample has about 39,000 clones; approximately 83% occur once, and the top ten carry 1.1%. The source of this sequence is an adult with mismatch repair-deficient cancer. This sample comprised PBMCs, obtained roughly nine months after starting pembrolizumab. The J gene is TRBJ2-7, the V gene TRBV6-1; 8 bases map to TRBD2. CDR3 nucleotides: TGTGCCAGCGGGTGGACTAGCCAGGGTTACGAGCAGTACTTC. Protein sequence: CASGWTSQGYEQYF.